These 18 T cell receptor beta chains originate from one sample sequenced in a study of control samples from healthy donors and cancer patients. Libraries were prepared by immunoSEQ multiplex PCR; TCRdb keeps only in-frame clonotypes and omits some of them. This table holds about 120,000 clones, more than 75% found once. The sequencing sample was made of blood. These receptors originate from a woman aged 70-85 years in good health.

The chain uses TRBV5-5 and TRBJ1-4; no clear D gene. The V end lost 7 bases, the J end lost 0 bases, and 10 bases lay between the germline ends. CDR1 and CDR2 from the germline V gene are SGHKS and YYEKEE (reference sequence). This CDR3 has 14 amino acids. CDR3 DNA: TGTGCCAGCGGACCGGGTGCAACTAATGAAAAACTGTTTTTT. This sequence encodes CASGPGATNEKLFF. The whole variable domain, remainder taken from reference TRBV5-5 and TRBJ1-4, is DAGVTQSPTHLIKTRGQQVTLRCSPISGHKSVSWYQQVLGQGPQFIFQYYEKEERGRGNFPDRFSARQFPNYSSELNVNALLLGDSALYLCASGPGATNEKLFFGSGTQLSVL.

This clone was seen a single time. This chain uses TRBV10-1 with TRBJ2-7, with D perhaps assigned TRBD1 or TRBD2 (6 bases each). This CDR3 has 12 amino acids. V was cut by 11 bases and J by 2 bases, with 13 bases left in between. The germline V gene encodes CDR1 WNHNN and CDR2 SYGVQD (reference sequence). The CDR3 spells CAQSRGAYEQYF. Here the CDR3 DNA reads TGCGCCCAATCGAGGGGGGCCTACGAGCAGTACTTC.

J is TRBJ1-1 and V is TRBV5-1; weak D call: TRBD1 (6 bases). The CDR3 covers 14 residues. Trimming stripped 7 bases from V and 3 bases from J, with 16 bases between. Germline values: CDR1 SGHRS, CDR2 YFSETQ. CDR3 residues: CASERGKGDTEAFF. CDR3 nucleotide sequence: TGCGCCAGCGAACGCGGGAAGGGGGACACTGAAGCTTTCTTT.

This chain connects TRBV5-4 to TRBJ2-7; D is possibly TRBD2 (5 bases). CDR1 is SGHNT and CDR2 is YYREEE in the germline V gene (reference sequence). Trimming shortened V by 4 bases and J by 7 bases, and 21 bases separated the two germline ends. This CDR3 spans 15 amino acids. The CDR3 reads CASSPRTGSGEEQYF. CDR3 nucleotides: TGTGCCAGCAGCCCCAGGACGGGTAGTGGGGAGGAGCAGTACTTC.

This chain uses TRBV3-1 (or the pseudogene TRBV3-2) with TRBJ2-7; 11 nucleotides align to TRBD2. V was clipped by 1 base and J by 2 bases; unmatched bases: 4. Germline CDR1 and CDR2: LGHDT and YNNKEL (reference sequence). The CDR3 has 16 amino acids. CDR3 bases: TGTGCCAGCAGCCAAGTAGCGGGGGGGCGTCCCTACGAGCAGTACTTC. Translated, it gives CASSQVAGGRPYEQYF.

The V gene is TRBV4-2, the J gene TRBJ2-7; no reliable D call. Germline values: CDR1 LGHNA, CDR2 YNFKEQ. The V gene lost 0 bases and the J gene lost 5 bases, with 11 bases spanning the gap. The CDR3 has 14 amino acids. CDR3 DNA: TGTGCCAGCAGCCAAGATCGGCTAGTAAACGAGCAGTACTTC. Translation: CASSQDRLVNEQYF.

The CDR3 spells CASSPPGQEHNEQFF. The CDR3 DNA is TGTGCCAGCAGCCCCCCGGGACAGGAGCACAATGAGCAGTTCTTC. The rearrangement joins TRBV7-3 to TRBJ2-1, with 8 bases matching TRBD1. With 5 bases clipped from V and 5 bases from J, the junction kept 8 bases outside the gene matches. This CDR3 region has 15 residues. The germline V gene encodes CDR1 SGHTA and CDR2 FQGTGA.

The chain uses TRBV7-2 and TRBJ1-2; D remains ambiguous. Trimming shortened V by 0 bases and J by 5 bases, and 7 bases separated the two germline ends. CDR3 length: 13 amino acids. Germline V gene sequence: CDR1 SGHTA, CDR2 FQGNSA. In DNA form, the CDR3 reads TGTGCCAGCAGCTTAGCTCCGAAGTATGGCTACACCTTC. It yields the protein CASSLAPKYGYTF.

This chain links TRBV5-1 with TRBJ1-5, with 11 positions matching TRBD1. V trimming: 4 bases; J trimming: 7 bases; junction bases outside the gene matches: 7. The CDR3 runs to 15 residues. Germline V gene data show CDR1 as SGHRS and CDR2 as YFSETQ. The CDR3 nucleotides are TGCGCCAGCAGCACGGGACAGGGGGAAGAACAGCCCCAGCATTTT. As protein: CASSTGQGEEQPQHF.

This clone has only one observation. V is TRBV14 and J is TRBJ1-1; D is uncertain. CDR3 length: 13 amino acids. V dropped 8 bases and J dropped 4 bases, with 14 bases sitting between them. Germline CDR1 reads SGHDN; CDR2 reads FVKESK. The CDR3 nucleotides are TGTGCCAGCCGTGAGGGTTGGGGCACTGAAGCTTTCTTT. Translation gives CASREGWGTEAFF.

The chain combines TRBV29-1 with TRBJ1-3; D uncertain. The CDR3 has 11 residues. Looked up from germline, CDR1 is SQVTM and CDR2 is ANQGSEA. V was pared by 4 bases and J by 4 bases, with 5 bases between. This CDR3 is CSVGGGNTIYF. The CDR3, as DNA: TGCAGCGTTGGTGGGGGAAACACCATATATTTT. The full variable domain, completed using reference TRBV29-1 and TRBJ1-3, is SAVISQKPSRDICQRGTSLTIQCQVDSQVTMMFWYRQQPGQSLTLIATANQGSEATYESGFVIDKFPISRPNLTFSTLTVSNMSPEDSSIYLCSVGGGNTIYFGEGSWLTVV.

The gene calls are TRBV24-1 and TRBJ1-1, with 8 bases matching TRBD1. With 7 bases clipped from V and 6 bases from J, the junction kept 9 bases outside the gene matches. CDR1 is KGHDR and CDR2 is SFDVKD in the germline V gene. This CDR3 contains 14 residues. CDR3 in amino acids: CATRTTGVYAEAFF. In DNA, the CDR3 is TGTGCCACCAGGACGACAGGGGTTTATGCTGAAGCTTTCTTT.

The chain joins TRBV5-4 to TRBJ1-1; 9 nucleotides line up with TRBD1. The germline V gene encodes CDR1 SGHNT and CDR2 YYREEE (reference sequence). The trim removed 2 bases at V and 6 bases at J, leaving 8 bases unmatched. The CDR3 length is 15 residues. The CDR3 nucleotides are TGTGCCAGCAGCTTCACAGGGGGCGATTTGGCTGAAGCTTTCTTT. Translated: CASSFTGGDLAEAFF.

The rearrangement links TRBV12-3 or TRBV12-4 to TRBJ1-6, with TRBD1 as a possible D gene (5 bases). CDR3 length: 13 amino acids. The V end lost 6 bases, the J end lost 8 bases, and 11 bases lay between the germline ends. DNA for the CDR3: TGTGCCAGCAGCCCCGGGACTTATTCACCCCTCCACTTT. This translates into CASSPGTYSPLHF.

J is TRBJ2-7 and V is TRBV20-1, with 8 bases lining up with TRBD1. Germline V lookup: CDR1 DFQATT, CDR2 SNEGSKA (reference sequence). CDR3 length: 14 residues. The ends lost 3 bases at V and 7 bases at J; junction bases unmatched: 11. The CDR3 coding sequence is TGCAGTGCTAGTTCCGGCAGGGGGCCGGGGGAGCAGTACTTC. Amino acids: CSASSGRGPGEQYF.

The J gene is TRBJ2-3, the V gene TRBV9; 11 nucleotides agree with TRBD2. The CDR3 contains 15 residues. Germline V gene lookup returns CDR1 SGDLS and CDR2 YYNGEE. Trimming cost V 2 bases and J 5 bases; bases outside gene matches: 4. CDR3: CASSVGLAERDTQYF. The DNA of the CDR3 is TGTGCCAGCAGCGTGGGACTAGCGGAAAGAGATACGCAGTATTTT.

The chain uses TRBV3-1 (or the pseudogene TRBV3-2) and TRBJ2-3; TRBD2 matches 8 bases. Losses at the gene ends were 2 bases for V and 6 bases for J; bases not matched to a gene: 10. The CDR3 is made up of 16 amino acids. Germline V CDR1 and CDR2: LGHDT, YNNKEL (reference sequence). The CDR3 region is CASSQYGGGLSDTQYF. In DNA, the CDR3 is TGTGCCAGCAGCCAATACGGGGGGGGTCTCTCCGATACGCAGTATTTT.

The rearrangement uses TRBV6-1 and TRBJ1-3; D remains ambiguous. This CDR3 contains 13 residues. CDR1 is MNHNS and CDR2 is SASEGT in the germline V gene. The V gene lost 6 bases and the J gene lost 4 bases, with 10 bases spanning the gap. As DNA, the CDR3 is TGTGCCAGCAGCCCCGGGGTCGGAAACACCATATATTTT. Protein product: CASSPGVGNTIYF.